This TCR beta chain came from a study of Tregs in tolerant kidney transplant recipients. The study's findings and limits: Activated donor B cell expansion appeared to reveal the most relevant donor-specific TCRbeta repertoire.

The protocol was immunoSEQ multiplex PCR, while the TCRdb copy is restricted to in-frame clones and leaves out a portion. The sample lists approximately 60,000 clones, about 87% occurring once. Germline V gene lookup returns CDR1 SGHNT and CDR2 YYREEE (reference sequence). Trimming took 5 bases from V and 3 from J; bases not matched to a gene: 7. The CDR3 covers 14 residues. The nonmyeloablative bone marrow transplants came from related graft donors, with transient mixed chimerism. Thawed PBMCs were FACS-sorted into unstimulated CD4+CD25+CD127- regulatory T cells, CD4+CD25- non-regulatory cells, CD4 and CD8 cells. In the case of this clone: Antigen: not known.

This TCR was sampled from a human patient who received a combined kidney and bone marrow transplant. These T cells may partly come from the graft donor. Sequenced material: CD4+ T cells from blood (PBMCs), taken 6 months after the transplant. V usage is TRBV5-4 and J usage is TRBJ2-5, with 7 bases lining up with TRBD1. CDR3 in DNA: TGTGCCAGCAGTCCCGGGACAGCTGAAGAGACCCAGTACTTC. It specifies CASSPGTAEETQYF.